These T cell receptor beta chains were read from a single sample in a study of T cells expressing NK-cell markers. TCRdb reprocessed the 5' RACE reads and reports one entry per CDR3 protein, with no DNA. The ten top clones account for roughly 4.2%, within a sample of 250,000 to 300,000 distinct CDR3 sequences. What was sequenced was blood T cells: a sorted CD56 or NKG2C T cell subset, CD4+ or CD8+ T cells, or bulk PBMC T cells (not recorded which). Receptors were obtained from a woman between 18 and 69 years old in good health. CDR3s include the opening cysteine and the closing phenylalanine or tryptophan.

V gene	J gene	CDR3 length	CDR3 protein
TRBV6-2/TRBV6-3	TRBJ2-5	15	CASSLWGAGQETQYF
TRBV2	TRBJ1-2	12	CASSEAHYGYTF
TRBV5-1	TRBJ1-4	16	CASSLGAQGQNEKLFF
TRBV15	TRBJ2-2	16	CATSRGGASNTGELFF
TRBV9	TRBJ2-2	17	CASSPGIAGGLTGELFF
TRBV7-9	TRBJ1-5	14	CASSFGRENQPQHF
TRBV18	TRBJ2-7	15	CASSPRTPITYEQYF
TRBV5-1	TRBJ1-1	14	CASSFDSPISKAFF
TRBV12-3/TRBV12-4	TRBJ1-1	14	CASSHTGGYTEAFF
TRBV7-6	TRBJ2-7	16	CASSPETGVVPYEQYF
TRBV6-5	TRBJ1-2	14	CASSSEGDNYGYTF
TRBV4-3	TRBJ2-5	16	CASSQERWGPQETQYF
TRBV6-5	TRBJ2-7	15	CASSFHSGSSYEQYF
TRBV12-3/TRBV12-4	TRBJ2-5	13	CASSPPVGIVQYF
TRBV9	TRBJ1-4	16	CASSVTQAGANEKLFF
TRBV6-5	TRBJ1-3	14	CASSLEPAGNTIYF
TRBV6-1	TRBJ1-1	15	CASSGEGTVRTEAFF
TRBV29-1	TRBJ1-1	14	CSVEDRVGRTEAFF
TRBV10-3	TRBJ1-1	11	CAISEYSEAFF
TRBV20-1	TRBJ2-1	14	CSARGLAGMNEQFF
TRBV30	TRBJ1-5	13	CAWSGTPYQPQHF
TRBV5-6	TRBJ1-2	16	CASRRDPGFVNYGYTF
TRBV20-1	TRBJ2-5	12	CISGTPQETQYF
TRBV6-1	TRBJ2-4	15	CASSAQGTGKNIQYF
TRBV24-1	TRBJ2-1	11	CAASRDNEQFF
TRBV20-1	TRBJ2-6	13	CSASYSGANVLTF
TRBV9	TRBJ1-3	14	CASSVVPGGNTIYF
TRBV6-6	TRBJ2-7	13	CASSPQASYEQYF
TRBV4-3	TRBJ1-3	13	CASATGAGNTIYF
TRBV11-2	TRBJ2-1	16	CASISGTGTSYNEQFF
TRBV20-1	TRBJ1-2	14	CSANTGTGSYGYTF
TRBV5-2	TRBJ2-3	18	CASNSGQGSSRYTDTQYF
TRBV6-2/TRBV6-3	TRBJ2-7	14	CASSRGTGGYEQYF
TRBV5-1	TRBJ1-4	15	CASSAGAATNEKLFF
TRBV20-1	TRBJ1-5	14	CSARDWGAGQPQHF
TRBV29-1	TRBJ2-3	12	CSVRQGPDTQYF
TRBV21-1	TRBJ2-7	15	CASSKGGHLVYEQYF
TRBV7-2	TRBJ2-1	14	CASSLAKGRDEQFF
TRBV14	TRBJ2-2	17	CASSQPWTSGDTGELFF
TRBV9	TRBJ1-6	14	CASSADRVGSPLHF
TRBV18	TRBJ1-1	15	CASSPPFLQGAQTFF
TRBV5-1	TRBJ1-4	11	CASSLDEKLFF
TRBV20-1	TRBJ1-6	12	CSAREQGSPLHF
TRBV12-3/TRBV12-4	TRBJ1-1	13	CASSFGGFTEAFF
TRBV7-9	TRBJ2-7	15	CASSPSGASPYEQYF
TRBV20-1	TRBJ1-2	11	CSARVQYGYTF